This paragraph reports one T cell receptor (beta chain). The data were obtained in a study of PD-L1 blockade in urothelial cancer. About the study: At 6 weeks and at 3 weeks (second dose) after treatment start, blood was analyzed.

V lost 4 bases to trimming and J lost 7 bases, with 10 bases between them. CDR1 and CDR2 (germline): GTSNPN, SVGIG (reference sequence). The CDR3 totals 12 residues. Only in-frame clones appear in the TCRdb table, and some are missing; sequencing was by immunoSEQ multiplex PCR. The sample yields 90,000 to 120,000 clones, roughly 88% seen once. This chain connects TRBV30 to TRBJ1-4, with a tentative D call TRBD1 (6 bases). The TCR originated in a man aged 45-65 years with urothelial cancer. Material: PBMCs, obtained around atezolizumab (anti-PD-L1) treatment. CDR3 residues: CAWTGAGEKLFF. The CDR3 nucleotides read TGTGCCTGGACAGGGGCGGGTGAAAAACTGTTTTTT. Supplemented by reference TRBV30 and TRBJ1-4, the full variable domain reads SQTIHQWPATLVQPVGSPLSLECTVEGTSNPNLYWYRQAAGRGLQLLFYSVGIGQISSEVPQNLSASRPQDRQFILSSKKLLLSDSGFYLCAWTGAGEKLFFGSGTQLSVL.